The clone carrying this T cell receptor (beta chain) was recorded a few times. Per the authors' pipeline: Researchers report that nucleated cell counts were estimated from reference gene primer amplification. Measured with immunoSEQ multiplex PCR; TCRdb has only the in-frame clones, and not every one. V, J and clone size derive from that table, while D and trimming were established from the DNA sequence. The data contain hundreds of thousands of clones, around 80% of them singletons. The data are from a study of blood T cell repertoires in COVID-19. The TCR originated in a woman aged 50 to 60 with acute or convalescent COVID-19. Sequencing input: peripheral blood.

CDR3 nucleotide sequence: TGCGCCAGCGGCCAGACTAGCGAGGGCAATGAGCAGTTCTTC. It yields the protein CASGQTSEGNEQFF. The rearrangement uses TRBV5-1 and TRBJ2-1, with TRBD2 matching over 8 bases. V lost 7 bases and J lost 6; bases outside the gene matches: 9. Germline loops: CDR1 SGHRS, CDR2 YFSETQ. The CDR3 runs 14 residues.